This T cell receptor (beta chain) was captured in a study of lymphopenia after photon versus proton radiotherapy. TCRdb keeps only in-frame clones here, not all; method: immunoSEQ multiplex PCR. Found here are some 27,000 clones, around nine tenths of them singletons; the top ten hold roughly 44%. The CDR3 is 16 amino acids. V lost 5 bases to trimming and J lost 8 bases; unmatched junction nucleotides: 12. Germline CDR1 is SGHAT and CDR2 is FQNNGV. The chain uses TRBV11-2 and TRBJ1-6; TRBD1 matches 7 bases. The sequence was obtained from a woman aged 55 to 70 with cholangiocarcinoma. Some clones in this sample may be carry-over from other donors' samples. The sample was peripheral blood, taken from a patient treated with proton-based radiotherapy. The CDR3 loop reads CASSPGTDSSHSPLHF. The CDR3 coding sequence is TGTGCCAGCAGCCCCGGGACAGATTCATCCCATTCACCCCTCCACTTT.